This TCR beta chain was captured in a study of regulatory T cells in long-lasting Graves disease. The sample holds one count of this clonotype. From germline, CDR1 is SGHRS and CDR2 YFSETQ. The CDR3 loop spans 13 amino acids. V lost 4 bases, J lost 5 bases, and 9 bases lay in between. To make TCR beta libraries, researchers used iRepertoire HTBI primers and Arm-PCR of CDR3 regions. TCRdb reprocessed the multiplex PCR reads with MiXCR, giving one entry per CDR3 protein. This sample has about 420,000 distinct CDR3 sequences, with around 24% found just once. This sample's time point: persistent/refractory GD, antithyroid drugs over 5 years with positive TRAb. Making the TCR library involved RNA that had been extracted from PBMCs.

The specimen was peripheral blood mononuclear cells (PBMCs), collected when the disease was refractory, from a patient treated with antithyroid drugs. The source is a female donor with Graves disease. This chain links TRBV5-1 with TRBJ1-4; the D gene is possibly TRBD1 (5 bases). The CDR3 DNA follows: TGCGCCAGCAGCAGGGACCTGAATGAAAAACTGTTTTTT. Protein sequence: CASSRDLNEKLFF.